The sample holds a few counts of the clone carrying this T cell receptor (beta chain). Its antigen is unknown. These data belong to a study of T-cell reconstitution after alpha-beta-depleted transplantation in children. General study results and limits: Two months or so post-transplant, alpha-beta T cells reportedly derived from several hundred expanded graft clones. Surviving recipient T cells and thymic progenitors produced the high day-60 TCRbeta diversity seen in some patients. Among T cells one year after transplant, newly produced cells accounted for most counts and diversity.

Unique molecular identifiers were incorporated into the prepared TCRbeta library. MiXCR, run by TCRdb on the PCR reads, gives a single entry per CDR3 protein. The sample lists around 700,000 distinct CDR3 sequences; about an eighth were seen once. The specimen comprised PBMCs, sampled before TCRalphabeta/CD19-depleted stem cell transplant. The TCR was taken from a girl aged 2 to 9 with congenital amegakaryocytic thrombocytopenia, due to receive a stem cell transplant.

CDR3 DNA: TGCAGCGCCGGTCCCGGGACACTAGAGACCCAGTACTTC. Its protein product is CSAGPGTLETQYF. V is TRBV29-1 and J is TRBJ2-5; weak D call: TRBD1 (6 bases). Trimming took 7 bases from V and 4 from J, leaving 16 bases between them. Germline CDR1 is SQVTM and CDR2 is ANQGSEA. The CDR3 is 13 amino acids.